Listed here are 10 T cell receptor beta chains from one sample, sequenced in a study of blood T cell repertoires in COVID-19. Some clones are missing from TCRdb's copy, which holds only in-frame ones; the method was immunoSEQ multiplex PCR. The repertoire has about 410,000 clones, 89% of them found once; the top ten carry 1.7%. The sample taken for sequencing was PBMCs or T cells enriched from blood (not recorded which). All receptors derive from a woman in her thirties who had recovered from COVID-19.

This chain links TRBV6-5 with TRBJ1-2; TRBD1 matches at 7 bases. With V trimmed by 0 bases and J by 4 bases, 2 bases remained unmatched. Germline loops: CDR1 MNHEY, CDR2 SVGAGI. This CDR3 comprises 14 residues. The CDR3 sequence: CASSYSDRAYGYTF. Here the CDR3 DNA reads TGTGCCAGCAGTTACTCCGACAGGGCCTATGGCTACACCTTC.

The chain employs TRBV18 and TRBJ1-5, with unresolved D. V gave up 3 bases and J gave up 5 bases, with 8 bases separating them. The CDR3 has 13 residues. Germline V lookup: CDR1 KGHSH, CDR2 LQKENI. CDR3 DNA: TGTGCCAGCTCACCGATTCAGGATCAGCCCCAGCATTTT. Encoded protein: CASSPIQDQPQHF.

The chain employs TRBV9 and TRBJ2-3; D is unresolved. The germline V and J ends were trimmed by 0 bases and 0 bases, with 5 bases remaining between them. Per germline, CDR1 SGDLS and CDR2 YYNGEE. The CDR3 contains 14 residues. The CDR3 sequence: CASSVVSSTDTQYF. The CDR3 nucleotides are TGTGCCAGCAGCGTAGTAAGCAGCACAGATACGCAGTATTTT.

For this clone: The junction does not match germline at one end; this may be a read error. V and J are TRBV7-7 and TRBJ2-1; tentative D call: TRBD1 (6 bases). Per the germline V gene, CDR1 is SSHAT and CDR2 is FNYEAQ (reference sequence). The CDR3 runs to 15 residues. The CDR3 DNA reads TGTGCTAGCAGCCGGGACACCAGCTCCTACAATGAGCAGTTCTTC. It translates to CASSRDTSSYNEQFF.

The chain uses TRBV7-3 and TRBJ2-3; D is perhaps TRBD2 (5 bases). The germline CDR1 and CDR2 sequences are SGHTA and FQGTGA. Trimming stripped 4 bases from V and 4 bases from J, with 9 bases between. CDR3 length equals 13 residues. The CDR3 is CASSSTGADTQYF. The CDR3 nucleotides are TGTGCCAGCAGCTCGACCGGGGCAGATACGCAGTATTTT.

The chain combines TRBV18 with TRBJ2-4; the match to TRBD1 covers 8 bases. This CDR3 has 14 residues. Germline CDR1 is KGHSH and CDR2 is LQKENI. The trim removed 3 bases at V and 7 bases at J, leaving 5 bases unmatched. CDR3 in DNA: TGTGCCAGCTCACCCCAGGGGGCAAGGAACATTCAGTACTTC. Translated: CASSPQGARNIQYF.

The CDR3 DNA follows: TGTGCCAGCAGCGCCCGACTAGCGGGAGCCTACAATGAGCAGTTCTTC. Translated, it gives CASSARLAGAYNEQFF. The chain carries TRBV9 and TRBJ2-1; 12 nucleotides line up with TRBD2. Trimming cost V 3 bases and J 2 bases; bases outside gene matches: 3. CDR1 and CDR2 (germline): SGDLS, YYNGEE. The length of the CDR3 is 16 residues.

This clone was seen a few times. The chain couples TRBV15 to TRBJ1-4; D uncertain. The V gene lost 1 base and the J gene lost 5 bases, with 11 bases spanning the gap. The CDR3 is made up of 15 amino acids. From germline, CDR1 is LNHNV and CDR2 YYDKDF (reference sequence). CDR3 nucleotides: TGTGCCACCAGCAGAGGGAGGAAAGGGAATGAAAAACTGTTTTTT. It yields the protein CATSRGRKGNEKLFF. Full variable domain (missing parts from reference TRBV15 and TRBJ1-4): DAMVIQNPRYQVTQFGKPVTLSCSQTLNHNVMYWYQQKSSQAPKLLFHYYDKDFNNEADTPDNFQSRRPNTSFCFLDIRSPGLGDTAMYLCATSRGRKGNEKLFFGSGTQLSVL.

The V call is TRBV15, the J call TRBJ2-7, with D maybe TRBD1 (5 bases). From germline, CDR1 is LNHNV and CDR2 YYDKDF (reference sequence). The CDR3 length is 13 residues. V lost 1 base and J 2 bases, leaving 6 bases between the germline ends. DNA for the CDR3: TGTGCCACCAGCAGAGTGGGGCCCTACGAGCAGTACTTC. Residues: CATSRVGPYEQYF.

The J gene is TRBJ1-2, the V gene TRBV15; a possible D gene is TRBD1 (5 bases). The CDR3 sequence is 15 residues long. Per germline, CDR1 LNHNV and CDR2 YYDKDF (reference sequence). Trimming shortened V by 0 bases and J by 2 bases, and 10 bases separated the two germline ends. CDR3 sequence reads: CATSREGLENYGYTF. The DNA for the CDR3 is TGTGCCACCAGCAGAGAGGGACTGGAAAACTATGGCTACACCTTC.